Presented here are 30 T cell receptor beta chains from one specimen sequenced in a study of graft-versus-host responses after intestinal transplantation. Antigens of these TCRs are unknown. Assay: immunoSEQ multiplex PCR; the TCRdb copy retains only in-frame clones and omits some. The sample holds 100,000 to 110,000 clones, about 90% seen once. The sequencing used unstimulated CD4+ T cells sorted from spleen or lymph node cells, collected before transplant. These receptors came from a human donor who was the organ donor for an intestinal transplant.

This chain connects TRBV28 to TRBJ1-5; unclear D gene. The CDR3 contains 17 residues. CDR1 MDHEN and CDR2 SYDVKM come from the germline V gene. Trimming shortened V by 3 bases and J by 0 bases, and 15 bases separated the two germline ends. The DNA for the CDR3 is TGTGCCAGCAGTTTTTATGAGGTGGGGTATAGCAATCAGCCCCAGCATTTT. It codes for CASSFYEVGYSNQPQHF.

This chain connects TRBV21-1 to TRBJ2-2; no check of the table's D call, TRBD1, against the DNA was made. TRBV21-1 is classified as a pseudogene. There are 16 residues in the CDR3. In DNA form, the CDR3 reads TGTGCCAGCAGCAAAGTGTGGACATTGAACACCGGGGAGCTGTTTTTT. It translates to CASSKVWTLNTGELFF.

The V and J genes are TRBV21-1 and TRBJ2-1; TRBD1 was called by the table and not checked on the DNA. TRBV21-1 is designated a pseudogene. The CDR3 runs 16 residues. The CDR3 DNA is TGTGCCAGCAGCAAAGCCAATGAGAGAGACAGTAATGAGCAGTTCTTC. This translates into CASSKANERDSNEQFF.

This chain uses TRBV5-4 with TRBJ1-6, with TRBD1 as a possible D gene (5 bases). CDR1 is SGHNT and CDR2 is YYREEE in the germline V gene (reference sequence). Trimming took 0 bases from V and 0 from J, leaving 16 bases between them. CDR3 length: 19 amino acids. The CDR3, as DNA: TGTGCCAGCAGCTTGGCGGGACTGGGGACGAGCTCCTATAATTCACCCCTCCACTTT. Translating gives CASSLAGLGTSSYNSPLHF.

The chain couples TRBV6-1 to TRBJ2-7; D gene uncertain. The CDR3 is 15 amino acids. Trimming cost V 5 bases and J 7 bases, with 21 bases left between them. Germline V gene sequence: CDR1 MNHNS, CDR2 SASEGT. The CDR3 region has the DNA TGTGCCAGCAGTACGATAGATGTCCGCCCCCCTGAGCAGTACTTC. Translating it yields CASSTIDVRPPEQYF.

CDR3 in amino acids: CASAGALKETQYF. For the CDR3, the DNA is TGTGCCAGCGCGGGGGCATTAAAAGAGACCCAGTACTTC. The chain couples TRBV9 to TRBJ2-5; D perhaps matches TRBD2 (7 bases). CDR3 length: 13 amino acids. CDR1 is SGDLS, CDR2 YYNGEE, per germline. Trimming left V 7 bases short and J 3 bases short, with 13 bases between.

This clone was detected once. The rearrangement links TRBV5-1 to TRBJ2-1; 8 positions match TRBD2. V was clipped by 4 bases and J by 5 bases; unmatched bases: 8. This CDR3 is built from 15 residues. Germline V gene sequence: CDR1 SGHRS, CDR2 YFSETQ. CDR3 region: CASSPSGGINNEQFF. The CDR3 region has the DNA TGCGCCAGCAGCCCCAGCGGGGGCATAAACAATGAGCAGTTCTTC.

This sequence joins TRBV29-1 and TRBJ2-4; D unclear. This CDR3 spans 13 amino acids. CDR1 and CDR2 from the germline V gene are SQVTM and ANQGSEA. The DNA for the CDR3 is TGCAGGGCTAGGTACTTAGCCAAAAACATTCAGTACTTC. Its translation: CRARYLAKNIQYF.

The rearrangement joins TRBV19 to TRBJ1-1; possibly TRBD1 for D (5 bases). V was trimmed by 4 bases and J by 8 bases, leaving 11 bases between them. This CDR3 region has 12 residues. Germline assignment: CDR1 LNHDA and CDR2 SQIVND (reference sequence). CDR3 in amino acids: CASSRATAEAFF. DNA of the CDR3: TGTGCCAGTAGTAGAGCGACAGCGGAAGCTTTCTTT. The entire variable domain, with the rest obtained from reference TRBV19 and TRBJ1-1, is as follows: DGGITQSPKYLFRKEGQNVTLSCEQNLNHDAMYWYRQDPGQGLRLIYYSQIVNDFQKGDIAEGYSVSREKKESFPLTVTSAQKNPTAFYLCASSRATAEAFFGQGTRLTVV.

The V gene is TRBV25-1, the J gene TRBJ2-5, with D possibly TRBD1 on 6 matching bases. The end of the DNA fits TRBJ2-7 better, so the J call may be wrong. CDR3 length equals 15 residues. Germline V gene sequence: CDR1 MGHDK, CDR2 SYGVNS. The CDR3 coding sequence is TGTGCCAGCACCTTAACCGGGACAACAACCTACGAGCAGTACTTC. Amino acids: CASTLTGTTTYEQYF.

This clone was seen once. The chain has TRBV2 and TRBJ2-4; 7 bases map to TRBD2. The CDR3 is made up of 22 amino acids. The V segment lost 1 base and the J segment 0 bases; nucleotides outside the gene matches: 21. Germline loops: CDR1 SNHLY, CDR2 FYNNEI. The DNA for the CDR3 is TGTGCCAGCAGTGAAGGGGAGGGCCAAATCAACCAAAGAATTCTAGCCAAAAACATTCAGTACTTC. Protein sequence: CASSEGEGQINQRILAKNIQYF.

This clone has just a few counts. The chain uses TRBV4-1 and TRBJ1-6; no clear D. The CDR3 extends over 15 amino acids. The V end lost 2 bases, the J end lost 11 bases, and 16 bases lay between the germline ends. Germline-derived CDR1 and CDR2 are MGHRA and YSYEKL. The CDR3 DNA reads TGCGCCAGCAGCCAATTCGAAGTTCGCGGGGCACCCCTCCACTTT. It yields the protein CASSQFEVRGAPLHF.

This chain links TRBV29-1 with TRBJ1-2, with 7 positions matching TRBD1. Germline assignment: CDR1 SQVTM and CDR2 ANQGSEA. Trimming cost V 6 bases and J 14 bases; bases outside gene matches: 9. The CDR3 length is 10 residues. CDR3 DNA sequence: TGCAGCGTGGGAGGACAGGTGGTAACCTTC. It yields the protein CSVGGQVVTF.

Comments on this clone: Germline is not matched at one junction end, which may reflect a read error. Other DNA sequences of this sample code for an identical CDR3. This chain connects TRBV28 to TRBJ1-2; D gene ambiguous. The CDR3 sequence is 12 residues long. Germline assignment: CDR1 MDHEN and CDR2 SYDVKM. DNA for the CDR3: TGTGCCAGCAGTTTCACCCTTTATGGCTACACCTTT. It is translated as CASSFTLYGYTF.

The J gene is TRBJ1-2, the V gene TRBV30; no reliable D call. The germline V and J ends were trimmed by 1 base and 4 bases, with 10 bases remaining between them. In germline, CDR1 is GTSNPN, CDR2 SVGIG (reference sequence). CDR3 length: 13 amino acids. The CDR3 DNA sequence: TGTGCCTGGAGTGAGGGCCAGATCTATGGCTACACCTTC. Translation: CAWSEGQIYGYTF.

CDR3 coding DNA: TGTGCCAGCAGCGTAGGGTACGAGCAGTACTTC. As protein: CASSVGYEQYF. The genes are TRBV9 and TRBJ2-7; unclear D gene. Germline V gives CDR1 SGDLS, CDR2 YYNGEE. The V end was cut by 0 bases, the J end by 4 bases, with 2 bases between. The CDR3 is 11 residues long.

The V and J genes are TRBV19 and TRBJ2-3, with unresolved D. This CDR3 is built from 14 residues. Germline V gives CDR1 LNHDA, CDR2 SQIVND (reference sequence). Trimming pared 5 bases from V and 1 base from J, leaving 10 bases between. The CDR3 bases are TGTGCCAGTAGTCCCCTCCGGGGCACAGATACGCAGTATTTT. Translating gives CASSPLRGTDTQYF.

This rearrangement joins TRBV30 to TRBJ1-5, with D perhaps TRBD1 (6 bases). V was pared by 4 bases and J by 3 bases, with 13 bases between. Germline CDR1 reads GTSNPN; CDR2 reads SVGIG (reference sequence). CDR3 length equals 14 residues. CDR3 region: CAWMSRGDNQPQHF. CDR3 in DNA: TGTGCCTGGATGAGCAGGGGAGACAATCAGCCCCAGCATTTT.

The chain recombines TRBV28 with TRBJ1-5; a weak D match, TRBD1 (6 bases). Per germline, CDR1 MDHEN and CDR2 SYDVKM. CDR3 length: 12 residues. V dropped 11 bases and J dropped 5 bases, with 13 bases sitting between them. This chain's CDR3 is CASRQAYQPQHF. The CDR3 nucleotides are TGTGCCTCCAGACAGGCGTATCAGCCCCAGCATTTT.

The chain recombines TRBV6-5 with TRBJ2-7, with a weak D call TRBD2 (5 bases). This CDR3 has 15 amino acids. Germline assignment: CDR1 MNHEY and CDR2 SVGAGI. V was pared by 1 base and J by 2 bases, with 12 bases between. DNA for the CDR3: TGTGCCAGCAGTTACTTGGCGGGTTCTACCTACGAGCAGTACTTC. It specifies CASSYLAGSTYEQYF.

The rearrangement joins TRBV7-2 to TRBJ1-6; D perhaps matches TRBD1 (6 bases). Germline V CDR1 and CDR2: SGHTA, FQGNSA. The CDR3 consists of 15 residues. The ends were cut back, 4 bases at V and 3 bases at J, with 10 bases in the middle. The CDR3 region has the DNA TGTGCCAGCAGCTGGAGACAGGTCTATAATTCACCCCTCCACTTT. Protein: CASSWRQVYNSPLHF.

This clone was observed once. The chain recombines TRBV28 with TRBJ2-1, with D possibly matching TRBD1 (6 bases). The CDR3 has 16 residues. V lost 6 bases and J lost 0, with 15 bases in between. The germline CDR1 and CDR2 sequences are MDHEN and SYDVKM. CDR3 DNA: TGTGCCAGCAGAGGAGGTGGGGGCCTCTCCTACAATGAGCAGTTCTTC. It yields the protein CASRGGGGLSYNEQFF.

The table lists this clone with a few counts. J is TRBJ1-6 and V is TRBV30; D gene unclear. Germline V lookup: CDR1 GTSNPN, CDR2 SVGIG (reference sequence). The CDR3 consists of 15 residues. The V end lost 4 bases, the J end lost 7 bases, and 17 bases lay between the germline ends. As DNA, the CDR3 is TGTGCCTGGACCGGGCAGACCCTTGGGAATTCACCCCTCCACTTT. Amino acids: CAWTGQTLGNSPLHF.

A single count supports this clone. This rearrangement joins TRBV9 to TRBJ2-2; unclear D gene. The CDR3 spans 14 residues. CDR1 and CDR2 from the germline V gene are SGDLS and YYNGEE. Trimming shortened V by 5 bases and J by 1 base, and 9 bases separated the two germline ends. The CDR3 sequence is CASRSTVNTGELFF. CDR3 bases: TGTGCCAGCAGATCCACAGTGAACACCGGGGAGCTGTTTTTT.

DNA of the CDR3: TGTGCCAGCAGGGGAAACAGAGGGTACACAGATACGCAGTATTTT. It is translated as CASRGNRGYTDTQYF. The chain has TRBV6-5 and TRBJ2-3, with D tentatively TRBD2 (5 bases). The CDR3 length is 15 residues. From germline, CDR1 is MNHEY and CDR2 SVGAGI. V lost 6 bases to trimming and J lost 2 bases, with 15 bases between them.

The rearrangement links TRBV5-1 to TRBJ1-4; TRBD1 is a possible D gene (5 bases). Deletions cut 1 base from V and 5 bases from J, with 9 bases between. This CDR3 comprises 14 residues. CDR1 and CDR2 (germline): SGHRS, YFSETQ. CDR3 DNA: TGCGCCAGCAGCTTGTCAGGGCTAAATGAAAAACTGTTTTTT. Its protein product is CASSLSGLNEKLFF.

CDR3: CASSGDRAQGEKLFF. The CDR3 DNA reads as TGCGCCAGCAGCGGGGACAGGGCGCAAGGGGAAAAACTGTTTTTT. The rearrangement joins TRBV5-1 to TRBJ1-4; 9 positions match TRBD1. Germline CDR1 is SGHRS and CDR2 is YFSETQ. Losses at the gene ends were 4 bases for V and 8 bases for J; bases not matched to a gene: 9. CDR3 length: 15 residues.

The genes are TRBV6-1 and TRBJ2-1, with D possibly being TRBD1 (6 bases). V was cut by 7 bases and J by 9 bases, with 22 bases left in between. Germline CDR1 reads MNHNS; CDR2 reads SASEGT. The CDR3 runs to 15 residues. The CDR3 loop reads CASKTGTTGRGEQFF. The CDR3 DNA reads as TGTGCCAGCAAGACCGGGACCACAGGGCGCGGTGAGCAGTTCTTC.

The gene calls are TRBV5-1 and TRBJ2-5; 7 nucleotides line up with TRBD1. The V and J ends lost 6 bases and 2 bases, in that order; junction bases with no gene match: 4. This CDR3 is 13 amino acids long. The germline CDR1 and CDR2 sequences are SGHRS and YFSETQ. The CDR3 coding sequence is TGCGCCAGCACCCCGACAGGGCAAGAGACCCAGTACTTC. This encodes CASTPTGQETQYF. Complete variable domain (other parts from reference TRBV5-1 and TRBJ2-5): KAGVTQTPRYLIKTRGQQVTLSCSPISGHRSVSWYQQTPGQGLQFLFEYFSETQRNKGNFPGRFSGRQFSNSRSEMNVSTLELGDSALYLCASTPTGQETQYFGPGTRLLVL.

CDR3 sequence (DNA): TGCGCCAGCAGCCAAGAACCCACCTGGCTGACTAATTCACCCCTCCACTTT. It yields the protein CASSQEPTWLTNSPLHF. This rearrangement joins TRBV4-1 to TRBJ1-6, with D unclear. This CDR3 is built from 17 residues. Trimming shortened V by 0 bases and J by 6 bases, and 15 bases separated the two germline ends. Germline CDR1 MGHRA, CDR2 YSYEKL.